These 5 T cell receptor beta chains were sequenced from one sample in a study of T-cell memory formation after mild COVID-19. TCRdb redid the calling of the 5' RACE reads with MiXCR, one entry per CDR3 protein. Of around 300,000 distinct CDR3 sequences listed, 7% to 10% were seen once; the top ten hold less than 25%. The sample comprised PBMCs or a T cell subset sorted from them (not recorded which). The receptors shown here come from a man aged 18-30 years who had mild COVID-19 (a few samples of this study predate the infection). Cell type and time point are not known.

This clonotype was seen ten or more times. The chain uses TRBV4-3 and TRBJ2-1, with unresolved D. Germline loops: CDR1 LGHNA, CDR2 YSLEER. Trimming cost V 2 bases and J 6 bases, with 14 bases left between them. The CDR3 contains 15 residues. The CDR3 protein is CASSQTPQKGNEQFF. The CDR3 nucleotides are TGCGCCAGCAGCCAAACCCCCCAGAAGGGCAATGAGCAGTTCTTC.

This clonotype was found many times. The chain has TRBV11-2 and TRBJ1-3; D remains unclear. Germline V gene sequence: CDR1 SGHAT, CDR2 FQNNGV. Trimming left V 1 base short and J 0 bases short, with 7 bases between. The CDR3 has 15 residues. The CDR3 DNA is TGTGCCAGCAGCTTAGTTGGTGTCTCTGGAAACACCATATATTTT. The encoded protein is CASSLVGVSGNTIYF.

This clonotype turned up a few times. The chain combines TRBV12-3 or TRBV12-4 with TRBJ1-2; D not resolved. The length of the CDR3 is 13 residues. Trimming took 6 bases from V and 6 from J, leaving 14 bases between them. The chain's CDR3 is CASSLRRMDGYTF. In DNA form, the CDR3 reads TGTGCCAGCAGCCTGAGGCGGATGGATGGCTACACCTTC.

This rearrangement joins TRBV3-1 to TRBJ1-1; D is unclear. Germline V gene data show CDR1 as LGHDT and CDR2 as YNNKEL (reference sequence). V was trimmed by 0 bases and J by 1 base, leaving 9 bases between them. There are 15 residues in the CDR3. Written as DNA, the CDR3 is TGTGCCAGCAGCCAAGATTCCTGGGGGAACACTGAAGCTTTCTTT. Translating it yields CASSQDSWGNTEAFF.

This clonotype was counted only a few times. The chain is built from TRBV5-6 and TRBJ2-1, with 9 bases lining up with TRBD2. Germline V gene lookup returns CDR1 SGHDT and CDR2 YYEEEE. CDR3 size: 15 residues. The V and J ends lost 1 base and 10 bases, in that order; junction bases with no gene match: 9. The CDR3 nucleotides are TGTGCCAGCAGCTTGTCAGGCGGGGGGGCACGGGAGCAGTTCTTC. It yields the protein CASSLSGGGAREQFF.